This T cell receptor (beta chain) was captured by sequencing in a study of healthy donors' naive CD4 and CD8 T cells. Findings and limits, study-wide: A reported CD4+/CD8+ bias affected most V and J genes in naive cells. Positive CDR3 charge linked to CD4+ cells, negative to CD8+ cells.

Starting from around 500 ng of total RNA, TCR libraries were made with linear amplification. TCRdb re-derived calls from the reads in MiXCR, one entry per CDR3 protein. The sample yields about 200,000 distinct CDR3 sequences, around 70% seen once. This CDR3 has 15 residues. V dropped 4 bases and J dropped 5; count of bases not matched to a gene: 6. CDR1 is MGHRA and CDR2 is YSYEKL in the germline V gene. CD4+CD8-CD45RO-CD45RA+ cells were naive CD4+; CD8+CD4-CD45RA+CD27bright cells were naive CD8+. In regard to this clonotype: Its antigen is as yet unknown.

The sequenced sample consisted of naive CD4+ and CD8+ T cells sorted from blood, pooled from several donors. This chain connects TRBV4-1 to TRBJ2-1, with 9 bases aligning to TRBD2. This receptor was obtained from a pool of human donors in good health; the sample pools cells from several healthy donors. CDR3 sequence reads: CASSPSGIVHNEQFF. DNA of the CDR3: TGCGCCAGCAGCCCTAGCGGGATTGTTCACAATGAGCAGTTCTTC.